Shown below are 4 T cell receptor beta chains from a single sample sequenced in a study of shared clonotypes between healthy human individuals. The method was immunoSEQ multiplex PCR; TCRdb's version includes in-frame clones alone and lacks a portion of them. The sample has roughly 2,000,000 clones, just under 95% seen once. Positive CCR7 selection of CD45RO-negative cells yielded the naive CD8 cells, and terminally differentiated effector memory CD45RA+ cells were excluded. Sequencing used naive CD8+ T cells sorted from blood. These receptor sequences come from a man between 18 and 29 years old in good health.

This chain uses TRBV5-1 with TRBJ2-3, with D possibly being TRBD2 (6 bases). This CDR3 is 14 amino acids long. V shed 3 bases and J shed 6 bases, with 14 bases lying between them. Looked up from germline, CDR1 is SGHRS and CDR2 is YFSETQ. In DNA form, the CDR3 reads TGCGCCAGCAGCTACGGGACTCAAAAGGATACGCAGTATTTT. Translated, it gives CASSYGTQKDTQYF.

This chain joins TRBV10-2 and TRBJ2-3; D gene ambiguous. V was shortened by 10 bases and J by 0 bases, with 5 bases between the two germline ends. From germline, CDR1 is WSHSY and CDR2 SAAADI. The CDR3 consists of 11 residues. The CDR3 sequence: CATSSTDTQYF. In nucleotides, the CDR3 is TGCGCCACGAGCAGCACAGATACGCAGTATTTT.

The V and J genes are TRBV7-9 and TRBJ2-1; 11 nucleotides align to TRBD2. CDR3 length equals 17 residues. V shed 4 bases, J shed 8 bases, and the junction held 13 bases outside the gene matches. Germline V lookup: CDR1 SEHNR, CDR2 FQNEAQ (reference sequence). The CDR3 here is CASSSPVTSGSIYEQFF. In DNA form, the CDR3 reads TGTGCCAGCAGCTCCCCCGTTACTAGCGGGAGTATCTATGAGCAGTTCTTC.

The CDR3 loop reads CASSRQGENYGYTF. CDR3 sequence (DNA): TGCGCCAGCAGCCGACAAGGAGAGAACTATGGCTACACCTTC. The chain links TRBV10-2 to TRBJ1-2, with D hard to call. The CDR3 runs 14 residues. V lost 6 bases and J 2 bases, leaving 13 bases between the germline ends. Germline values: CDR1 WSHSY, CDR2 SAAADI.